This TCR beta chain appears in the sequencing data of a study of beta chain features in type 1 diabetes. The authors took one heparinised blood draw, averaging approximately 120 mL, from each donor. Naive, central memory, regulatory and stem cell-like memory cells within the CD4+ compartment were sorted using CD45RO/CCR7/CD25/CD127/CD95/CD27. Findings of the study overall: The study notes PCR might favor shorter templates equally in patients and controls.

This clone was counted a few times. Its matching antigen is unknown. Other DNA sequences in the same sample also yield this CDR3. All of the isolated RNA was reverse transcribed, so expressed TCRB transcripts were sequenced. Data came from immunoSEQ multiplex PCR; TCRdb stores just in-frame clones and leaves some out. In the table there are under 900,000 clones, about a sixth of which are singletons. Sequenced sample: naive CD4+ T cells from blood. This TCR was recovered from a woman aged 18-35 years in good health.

CDR3 sequence: CASRLDLNYGYTF. CDR3 nucleotide sequence: TGTGCCAGCCGCTTGGATCTTAACTATGGCTACACCTTC. V usage is TRBV28 and J usage is TRBJ1-2; D uncertain. Trimming pared 8 bases from V and 1 base from J, leaving 11 bases between. CDR1 and CDR2 (germline): MDHEN, SYDVKM. This CDR3 has 13 amino acids.